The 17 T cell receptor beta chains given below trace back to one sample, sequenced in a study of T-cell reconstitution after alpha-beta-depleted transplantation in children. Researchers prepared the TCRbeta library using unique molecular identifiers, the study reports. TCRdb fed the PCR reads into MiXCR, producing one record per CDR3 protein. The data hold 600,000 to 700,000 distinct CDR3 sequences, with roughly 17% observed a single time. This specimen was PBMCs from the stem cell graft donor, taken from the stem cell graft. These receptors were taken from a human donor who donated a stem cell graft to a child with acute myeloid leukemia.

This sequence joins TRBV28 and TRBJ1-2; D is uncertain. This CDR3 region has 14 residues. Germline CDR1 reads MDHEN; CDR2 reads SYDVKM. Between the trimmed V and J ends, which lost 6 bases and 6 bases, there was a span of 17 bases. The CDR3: CASSPPPSADGYTF. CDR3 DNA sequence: TGTGCCAGCAGCCCGCCCCCTTCCGCTGATGGCTACACCTTC.

CDR3 DNA: TGTGCCAGCAGTACGACAGGTCCGAATGAAAAACTGTTTTTT. It translates to CASSTTGPNEKLFF. The gene calls are TRBV12-3 or TRBV12-4 and TRBJ1-4; perhaps TRBD1 as D (6 bases). Trimming cost V 5 bases and J 5 bases, with 12 bases left between them. The CDR3 sequence is 14 residues long.

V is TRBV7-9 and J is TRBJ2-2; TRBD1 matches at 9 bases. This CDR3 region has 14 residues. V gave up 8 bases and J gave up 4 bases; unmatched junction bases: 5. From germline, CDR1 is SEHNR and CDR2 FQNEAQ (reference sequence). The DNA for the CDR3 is TGTGCCAGCTCGGGACAGGGTCCCACCGGGGAGCTGTTTTTT. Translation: CASSGQGPTGELFF. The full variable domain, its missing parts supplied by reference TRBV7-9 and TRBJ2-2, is DTGVSQNPRHKITKRGQNVTFRCDPISEHNRLYWYRQTLGQGPEFLTYFQNEAQLEKSRLLSDRFSAERPKGSFSTLEIQRTEQGDSAMYLCASSGQGPTGELFFGEGSRLTVL.

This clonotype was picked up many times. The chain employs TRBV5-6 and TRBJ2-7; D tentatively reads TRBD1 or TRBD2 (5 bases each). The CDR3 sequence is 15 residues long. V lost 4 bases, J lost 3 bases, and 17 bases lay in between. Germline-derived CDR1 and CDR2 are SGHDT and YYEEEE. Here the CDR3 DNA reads TGTGCCAGCAGCCTCGGGACCTCGTCCTACTACGAGCAGTACTTC. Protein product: CASSLGTSSYYEQYF.

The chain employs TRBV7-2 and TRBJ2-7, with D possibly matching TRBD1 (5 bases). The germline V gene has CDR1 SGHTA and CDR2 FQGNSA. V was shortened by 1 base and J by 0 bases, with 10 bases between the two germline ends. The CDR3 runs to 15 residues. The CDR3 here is CASSLDRGASYEQYF. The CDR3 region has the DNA TGTGCCAGCAGCTTAGATCGTGGGGCCTCCTACGAGCAGTACTTC.

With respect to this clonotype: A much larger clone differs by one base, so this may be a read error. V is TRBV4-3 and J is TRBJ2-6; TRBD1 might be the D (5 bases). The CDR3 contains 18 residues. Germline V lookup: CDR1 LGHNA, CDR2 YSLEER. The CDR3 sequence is CASSQGLQARSAANVLTF. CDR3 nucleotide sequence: TGCGCCAGCAGCCAAGGATTACAGGCCCGCTCTGCGGCCAACGTCCTGACTTTC.

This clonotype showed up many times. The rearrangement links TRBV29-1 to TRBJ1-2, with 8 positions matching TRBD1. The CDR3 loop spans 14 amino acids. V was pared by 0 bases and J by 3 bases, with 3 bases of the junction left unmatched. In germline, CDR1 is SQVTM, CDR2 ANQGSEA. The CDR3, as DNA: TGCAGCGTTGAAGAGGAGGACAGGGACTATGGCTACACCTTC. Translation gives CSVEEEDRDYGYTF.

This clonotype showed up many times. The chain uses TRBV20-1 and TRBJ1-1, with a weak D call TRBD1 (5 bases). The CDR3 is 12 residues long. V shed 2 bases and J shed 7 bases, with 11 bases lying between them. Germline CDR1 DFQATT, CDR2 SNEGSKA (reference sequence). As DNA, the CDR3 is TGCAGTGCTAGATACAGGAATATTGAAGCTTTCTTT. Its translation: CSARYRNIEAFF.

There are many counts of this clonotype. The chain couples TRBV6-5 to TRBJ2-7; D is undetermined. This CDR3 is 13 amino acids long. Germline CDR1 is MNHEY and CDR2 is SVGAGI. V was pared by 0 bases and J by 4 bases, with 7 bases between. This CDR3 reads CASSYSKEYEQYF. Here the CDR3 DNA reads TGTGCCAGCAGTTACTCAAAGGAATACGAGCAGTACTTC.

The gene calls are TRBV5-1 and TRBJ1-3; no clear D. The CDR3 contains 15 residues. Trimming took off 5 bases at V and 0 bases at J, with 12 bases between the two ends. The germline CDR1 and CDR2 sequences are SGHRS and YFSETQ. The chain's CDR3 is CASRYDLHSGNTIYF. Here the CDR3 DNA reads TGCGCCAGCAGATACGACCTCCACTCTGGAAACACCATATATTTT.

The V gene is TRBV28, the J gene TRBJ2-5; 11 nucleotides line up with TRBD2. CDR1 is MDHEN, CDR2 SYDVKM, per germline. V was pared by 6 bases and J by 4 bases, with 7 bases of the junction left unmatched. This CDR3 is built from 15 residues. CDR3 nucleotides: TGTGCCAGCAGATTCCCCGGGACTAGCGGAGAGACCCAGTACTTC. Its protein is CASRFPGTSGETQYF. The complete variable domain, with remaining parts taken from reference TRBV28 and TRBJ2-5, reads DVKVTQSSRYLVKRTGEKVFLECVQDMDHENMFWYRQDPGLGLRLIYFSYDVKMKEKGDIPEGYSVSREKKERFSLILESASTNQTSMYLCASRFPGTSGETQYFGPGTRLLVL.

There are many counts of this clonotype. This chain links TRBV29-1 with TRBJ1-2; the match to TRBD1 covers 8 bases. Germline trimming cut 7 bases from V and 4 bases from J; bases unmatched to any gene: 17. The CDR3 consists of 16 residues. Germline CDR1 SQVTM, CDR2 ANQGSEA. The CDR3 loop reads CSALGTGRERVYGYTF. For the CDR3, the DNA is TGCAGCGCGCTTGGGACAGGCAGAGAGAGAGTCTATGGCTACACCTTC.

In DNA, the CDR3 is TGTGCCAGCACCTCCAGGTCGTGGACGGTGAGCAATCAGCCCCAGCATTTT. Its translation: CASTSRSWTVSNQPQHF. The V gene is TRBV12-3 or TRBV12-4, the J gene TRBJ1-5; D gene unclear. V was clipped by 7 bases and J by 1 base, with 20 bases between them. The CDR3 totals 17 residues.

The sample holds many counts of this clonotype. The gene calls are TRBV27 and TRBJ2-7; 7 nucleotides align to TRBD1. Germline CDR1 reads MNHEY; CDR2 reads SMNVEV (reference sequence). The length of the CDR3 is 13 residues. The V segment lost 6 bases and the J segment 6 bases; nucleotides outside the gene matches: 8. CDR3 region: CASSSGTASEQYF. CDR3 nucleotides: TGTGCCAGCAGCTCTGGGACAGCGAGCGAGCAGTACTTC.

The CDR3 protein is CASTQGDIYEQYV. As DNA, the CDR3 is TGTGCCAGCACCCAAGGGGACATCTACGAGCAGTACGTC. The rearrangement joins TRBV6-1 to TRBJ2-7; D might be TRBD1 (6 bases). With 7 bases removed from V and 3 bases from J, the gap between germline ends came to 13 bases. The germline gives CDR1 MNHNS, CDR2 SASEGT. CDR3 length: 13 residues.

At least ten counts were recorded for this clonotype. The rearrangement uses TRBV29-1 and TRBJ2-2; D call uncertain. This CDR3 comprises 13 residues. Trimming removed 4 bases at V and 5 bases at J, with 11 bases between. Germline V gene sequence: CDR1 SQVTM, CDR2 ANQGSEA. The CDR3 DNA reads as TGCAGCGTTGTGGCGAGCGATACCGGGGAGCTGTTTTTT. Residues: CSVVASDTGELFF.

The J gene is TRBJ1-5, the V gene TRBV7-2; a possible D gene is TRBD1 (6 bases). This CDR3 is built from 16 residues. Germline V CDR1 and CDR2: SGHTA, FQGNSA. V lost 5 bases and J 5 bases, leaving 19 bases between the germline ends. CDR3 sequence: CASSPRGGRTDQPQHF. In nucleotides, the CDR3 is TGTGCCAGCAGCCCCCGGGGGGGCAGGACCGATCAGCCCCAGCATTTT.